What follows are 20 T cell receptor beta chains derived from one specimen sequenced in a study of metastatic and nonmetastatic thyroid tumors. Through MiXCR, TCRdb re-clonotyped the PCR reads. The table records about 32,000 clones, 15% to 20% of them present only once. No treatment of any kind had been given to any patient before thyroid surgery. The sample taken for sequencing was blood. The receptors here all came from a female donor with papillary thyroid cancer or a benign thyroid nodule (not recorded which). Some clones in this sample may be carry-over from other donors' samples.

This clone occurred many times. V is TRBV28 and J is TRBJ1-3; tentative D call: TRBD1 (5 bases). V was cut by 6 bases and J by 4 bases, with 16 bases left in between. The CDR3 is 15 residues long. Germline CDR1 reads MDHEN; CDR2 reads SYDVKM. The CDR3 protein is CASSPPLGAGNTIYF. The CDR3 DNA reads TGTGCCAGCAGCCCCCCCCTCGGGGCGGGAAACACCATATATTTT. Based on the CDR3 plus reference TRBV28 and TRBJ1-3, the full variable domain is DVKVTQSSRYLVKRTGEKVFLECVQDMDHENMFWYRQDPGLGLRLIYFSYDVKMKEKGDIPEGYSVSREKKERFSLILESASTNQTSMYLCASSPPLGAGNTIYFGEGSWLTVV.

The chain combines TRBV20-1 with TRBJ2-7, with 7 bases fitting TRBD2. CDR1 and CDR2 (germline): DFQATT, SNEGSKA (reference sequence). V was clipped by 6 bases and J by 2 bases; unmatched bases: 13. The CDR3 is made up of 15 amino acids. This CDR3 is CSANRLASSTYEQYF. CDR3 nucleotide sequence: TGCAGTGCAAATAGACTAGCCTCTTCGACCTACGAGCAGTACTTC.

In this sample, this clone turned up many times. Within the sample, other DNA sequences also encode this same CDR3. The chain employs TRBV7-2 and TRBJ2-7; D is unclear. Germline V lookup: CDR1 SGHTA, CDR2 FQGNSA. This CDR3 region has 15 residues. V shed 1 base and J shed 2 bases, with 12 bases lying between them. The CDR3 here is CASSLGSGMTYEQYF. CDR3 sequence (DNA): TGTGCCAGCAGCTTAGGGTCCGGCATGACCTACGAGCAGTACTTC.

This clone was observed many times. The chain links TRBV6-1 to TRBJ1-1; a weak D match, TRBD1 (5 bases). Trimming left V 5 bases short and J 1 base short, with 14 bases between. CDR1 and CDR2 (germline): MNHNS, SASEGT. The CDR3 consists of 15 residues. CDR3: CASSPGWGGNTEAFF. The CDR3, as DNA: TGTGCCAGCAGTCCGGGCTGGGGGGGGAACACTGAAGCTTTCTTT.

The chain recombines TRBV18 with TRBJ2-6, with no clear D. Trimming removed 5 bases from V and 4 bases from J, with 15 bases in between. Germline CDR1 KGHSH, CDR2 LQKENI. The CDR3 extends over 16 amino acids. The CDR3 sequence is CASSAPGFAGANVLTF. The CDR3 nucleotides are TGTGCCAGCTCAGCCCCAGGATTCGCCGGGGCCAACGTCCTGACTTTC.

This clone was seen ten or more times. At the DNA level, this CDR3 is encoded by other sequences in the same sample as well. This rearrangement joins TRBV29-1 to TRBJ2-1; D might be TRBD1 (7 bases). The germline V gene encodes CDR1 SQVTM and CDR2 ANQGSEA. V was clipped by 6 bases and J by 0 bases, with 15 bases between them. The CDR3 has 15 amino acids. Here the CDR3 reads CSVGGTASSYNEQFF. The DNA for the CDR3 is TGCAGCGTCGGCGGGACAGCTAGCTCCTACAATGAGCAGTTCTTC.

V and J are TRBV5-5 and TRBJ2-7, with D unclear. With 2 bases removed from V and 2 bases from J, the gap between germline ends came to 11 bases. The CDR3 has 14 amino acids. CDR1 is SGHKS and CDR2 is YYEKEE in the germline V gene (reference sequence). In nucleotides, the CDR3 is TGTGCCAGCAGCTTTATTGTACAAGCCTACGAGCAGTACTTC. Translated, it gives CASSFIVQAYEQYF.

To note about this clone: One junction end does not reproduce the germline sequence, and a read error may be involved. The chain couples TRBV19 to TRBJ2-3; D unclear. Per the germline V gene, CDR1 is LNHDA and CDR2 is SQIVND (reference sequence). CDR3 length equals 11 residues. The DNA of the CDR3 is TGTGCCAGGAGTAAGAGCGTTGCGCAGTCTTTT. Translated, it gives CARSKSVAQSF. Full variable domain (remainder filled in from reference TRBV19 and TRBJ2-3): DGGITQSPKYLFRKEGQNVTLSCEQNLNHDAMYWYRQDPGQGLRLIYYSQIVNDFQKGDIAEGYSVSREKKESFPLTVTSAQKNPTAFYLCARSKSVAQSFGPGTRLTVL.

The sample holds a few counts of this clone. The chain employs TRBV27 and TRBJ1-5; 8 nucleotides agree with TRBD1. J lost 6 bases, V lost 0 bases, and 4 bases had no gene match. This CDR3 has 15 residues. From germline, CDR1 is MNHEY and CDR2 SMNVEV (reference sequence). The CDR3 coding sequence is TGTGCCAGCAGTTTATCTAGGGACAGGAGTCAGCCCCAGCATTTT. It encodes CASSLSRDRSQPQHF.

In its sample, this clone was seen many times. The rearrangement links TRBV6-1 to TRBJ1-5, with unresolved D. CDR3 length equals 14 residues. CDR1 and CDR2 (germline): MNHNS, SASEGT. Deletions cut 7 bases from V and 6 bases from J, with 16 bases between. The CDR3 nucleotides are TGTGCCAGCACTTCCCCTGTTGATTTTCAGCCCCAGCATTTT. This translates into CASTSPVDFQPQHF.

V and J are TRBV5-1 and TRBJ1-2, with 10 bases matching TRBD1. The germline V gene encodes CDR1 SGHRS and CDR2 YFSETQ. The trim removed 6 bases at V and 6 bases at J, leaving 8 bases unmatched. This CDR3 spans 14 amino acids. Written as DNA, the CDR3 is TGCGCCAGCACCCCGACAGGGGGCGTAAATGGCTACACCTTC. It specifies CASTPTGGVNGYTF. Using reference TRBV5-1 and TRBJ1-2 for the parts outside the CDR3, the full variable domain is KAGVTQTPRYLIKTRGQQVTLSCSPISGHRSVSWYQQTPGQGLQFLFEYFSETQRNKGNFPGRFSGRQFSNSRSEMNVSTLELGDSALYLCASTPTGGVNGYTFGSGTRLTVV.

This clone occurred many times. DNA of the CDR3: TGTGCCAGCAGCTTAGAATCGCTAGCGGGACCCGGGGACGACAATGAGCAGTTCTTC. Translating it yields CASSLESLAGPGDDNEQFF. J is TRBJ2-1 and V is TRBV11-2; the match to TRBD2 covers 9 bases. Trimming cost V 0 bases and J 5 bases; bases outside gene matches: 14. The length of the CDR3 is 19 residues. Germline assignment: CDR1 SGHAT and CDR2 FQNNGV.

Many counts were recorded for this clone. The chain joins TRBV6-2 or TRBV6-3 to TRBJ1-2; D is perhaps TRBD1 (5 bases). V was pared by 2 bases and J by 6 bases, with 16 bases between. CDR1 is MNHEY and CDR2 is SVGEGT in the germline V gene. The CDR3 covers 15 residues. CDR3 bases: TGTGCCAGCAGTTACGGAACCCCCACAGGAAATGGCTACACCTTC. Amino acids: CASSYGTPTGNGYTF.

This clone was observed a few times. V gene TRBV6-5 combines with J gene TRBJ2-6; a weak D match, TRBD1 (5 bases). Trimming shortened V by 2 bases and J by 0 bases, and 5 bases separated the two germline ends. In germline, CDR1 is MNHEY, CDR2 SVGAGI. This CDR3 has 15 amino acids. CDR3 DNA sequence: TGTGCCAGCAGTTACAGGGGCTCTGGGGCCAACGTCCTGACTTTC. Its translation is CASSYRGSGANVLTF.

This chain connects TRBV3-1 to TRBJ1-3; 7 bases are a match to TRBD1. This CDR3 has 13 amino acids. Trimming removed 8 bases from V and 2 bases from J; junction bases left unmatched: 3. Germline V gene lookup returns CDR1 LGHDT and CDR2 YNNKEL (reference sequence). CDR3 protein: CASHTGAGNTIYF. The DNA for the CDR3 is TGTGCCAGCCACACAGGGGCTGGAAACACCATATATTTT.

This clone was observed at least ten times. The rearrangement links TRBV3-1 to TRBJ1-2, with 7 nucleotides matching TRBD1. The germline V gene encodes CDR1 LGHDT and CDR2 YNNKEL (reference sequence). CDR3 length: 15 amino acids. Trimming removed 1 base from V and 3 bases from J; junction bases left unmatched: 5. DNA of the CDR3: TGTGCCAGCAGCCAAGGGGCAGGGGGTGACTATGGCTACACCTTC. It yields the protein CASSQGAGGDYGYTF. Together with reference TRBV3-1 and TRBJ1-2, the CDR3 gives the full variable domain: DTAVSQTPKYLVTQMGNDKSIKCEQNLGHDTMYWYKQDSKKFLKIMFSYNNKELIINETVPNRFSPKSPDKAHLNLHINSLELGDSAVYFCASSQGAGGDYGYTFGSGTRLTVV.

This clone was seen a handful of times. This chain links TRBV6-1 with TRBJ2-1; no definite D call. The V gene's germline CDR1 is MNHNS and CDR2 SASEGT. The CDR3 has 15 residues. The V end lost 5 bases, the J end lost 7 bases, and 18 bases lay between the germline ends. The CDR3 is CASSSHIKPGNEQFF. The CDR3 DNA follows: TGTGCCAGCAGTTCACACATAAAACCTGGAAATGAGCAGTTCTTC.

Judged by abundance, this clone is medium-sized. This sequence joins TRBV4-1 and TRBJ1-2, with D possibly being TRBD1 (5 bases). CDR1 and CDR2 (germline): MGHRA, YSYEKL. Trimming took off 4 bases at V and 0 bases at J, with 18 bases between the two ends. This CDR3 comprises 17 residues. DNA of the CDR3: TGCGCCAGCAGCCTTAGGACCGTCGCGGGGGCTAACTATGGCTACACCTTC. It translates to CASSLRTVAGANYGYTF.

This clone was recorded at least ten times. The rearrangement joins TRBV28 to TRBJ1-1, with 7 bases identical to TRBD1. CDR3 size: 14 residues. Looked up from germline, CDR1 is MDHEN and CDR2 is SYDVKM. Unmatched junction bases numbered 10, after V lost 6 bases and J lost 6 bases. DNA of the CDR3: TGTGCCAGCAGGGGGGACAGCACCCGCCCTGAAGCTTTCTTT. Encoded protein: CASRGDSTRPEAFF.

This clone ranks as medium-sized. The rearrangement uses TRBV12-3 or TRBV12-4 and TRBJ2-2; D ambiguous. V dropped 4 bases and J dropped 6 bases, with 6 bases sitting between them. This CDR3 is built from 12 residues. The CDR3 reads CASSSLSGELFF. CDR3 sequence (DNA): TGTGCCAGCAGTTCCCTTTCCGGGGAGCTGTTTTTT.